The source of this T cell receptor (beta chain) is a study of T cell responses to AZD1222 COVID-19 vaccine. General study points: White British ancestry dominated among donors, who included more females, and clonal diversity was possibly underestimated. Rises in breadth and depth of Spike-specific TCRs came after two AZD1222 doses.

A remark on this clone: Antigen: not known.

In germline, CDR1 is MNHEY, CDR2 SVGAGI. Trimming took 5 bases from V and 5 from J, leaving 11 bases between them. The CDR3 has 13 amino acids. Only in-frame clones appear in the TCRdb table, and some are missing; sequencing was by immunoSEQ multiplex PCR. The sample shows 150,000 or so clones, approximately 90% of them seen only once. The clonotype comes from an adult who received the AZD1222 COVID-19 vaccine. This sequence joins TRBV6-5 and TRBJ2-3; no clear D. Sample: peripheral blood, taken 28 days after the second AZD1222 dose. The CDR3 DNA follows: TGTGCCAGCAGTCCACGCGTTAGAGATACGCAGTATTTT. Translated, it gives CASSPRVRDTQYF.